This T cell receptor (beta chain) was retrieved from a study of blood T cell repertoires in COVID-19. Trimming pared 3 bases from V and 2 bases from J, leaving 6 bases between. CDR1 is MNHEY, CDR2 SMNVEV, per germline (reference sequence). CDR3 size: 13 residues. TCRdb's table, derived via immunoSEQ multiplex PCR, lists solely in-frame clones and lacks some. In the table there are 200,000 or so clones, 80% of which are singletons. The chain is built from TRBV27 and TRBJ2-3; no reliable D call. The sequence was obtained from a human donor in a cohort sampled during active COVID-19. The source material was peripheral blood. CDR3 bases: TGTGCCAGCAGTTTCCAGATCACAGATACGCAGTATTTT. Protein product: CASSFQITDTQYF.